This TCR beta chain was recorded in a study of shared clonotypes between healthy human individuals. The table lists this clone with a few counts. Only in-frame clones appear in the TCRdb table, and some are missing; sequencing was by immunoSEQ multiplex PCR. The sample yields over a million clones, roughly 75% seen once. V was clipped by 6 bases and J by 3 bases, with 20 bases between them. The CDR3 is made up of 16 amino acids. Per the germline V gene, CDR1 is LGHNA and CDR2 is YSLEER. The TCR originated in a man younger than 30 in good health. This sequence joins TRBV4-3 and TRBJ1-2, with no clear D. The sequenced material came from memory CD4+ T cells sorted from blood. Noted subset: CD45RA-negative fraction. CDR3 in amino acids: CASRANAVTFDYGYTF. DNA of the CDR3: TGCGCCAGCAGGGCAAACGCTGTAACGTTCGACTATGGCTACACCTTC.